This note documents a single T cell receptor beta chain sequence. Its antigen is not identified. The entry originates in a study of cytomegalovirus exposure and HLA in healthy donors. Germline CDR1 is MNHEY and CDR2 is SVGAGI. The CDR3 covers 13 residues. V was cut by 5 bases and J by 8 bases, with 15 bases left in between. Use of 60 Vbeta and 13 Jbeta primers characterized the PCR. Clones were sequenced by immunoSEQ multiplex PCR, and TCRdb holds only the in-frame ones, with some missing. The sample includes 150,000 or so clones, approximately 86% of them seen just once. Study outcomes and limitations: It is likely that the observed cluster of highly shared sequence variants was a sequencing artifact. The authors assumed roughly uniform sequencing depth across donors for presence/absence analyses. Upon later analysis, TCR association rates were observed to vary by HLA locus, being highest for DRB1 and lowest for HLA-C. There were some V segments, including TRBV6-2 and TRBV6-3, excluded as indistinguishable.

The sample was PBMCs. The gene calls are TRBV6-5 and TRBJ1-2; no reliable D call. The clonotype was recovered from a woman aged 18-30 years in good health and CMV-seronegative. CDR3 in amino acids: CASSPSTTGGYTF. The CDR3 DNA sequence: TGTGCCAGCAGTCCCTCCACGACTGGCGGCTACACCTTC.